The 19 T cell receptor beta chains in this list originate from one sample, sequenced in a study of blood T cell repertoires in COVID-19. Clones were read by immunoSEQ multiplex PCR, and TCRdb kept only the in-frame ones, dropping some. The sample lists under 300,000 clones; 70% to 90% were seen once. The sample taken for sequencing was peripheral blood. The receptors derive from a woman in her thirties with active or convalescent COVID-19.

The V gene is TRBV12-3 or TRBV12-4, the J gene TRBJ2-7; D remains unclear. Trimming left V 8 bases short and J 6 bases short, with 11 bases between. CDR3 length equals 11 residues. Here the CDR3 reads CASRGVGEQYF. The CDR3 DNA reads TGTGCCAGCCGTGGAGTTGGCGAGCAGTACTTC.

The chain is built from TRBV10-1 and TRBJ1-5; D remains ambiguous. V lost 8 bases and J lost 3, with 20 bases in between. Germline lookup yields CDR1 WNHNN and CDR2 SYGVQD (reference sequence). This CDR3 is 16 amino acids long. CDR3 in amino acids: CASLLLEAYHNQPQHF. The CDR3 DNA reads TGCGCCAGCCTCTTGTTGGAGGCTTATCACAATCAGCCCCAGCATTTT.

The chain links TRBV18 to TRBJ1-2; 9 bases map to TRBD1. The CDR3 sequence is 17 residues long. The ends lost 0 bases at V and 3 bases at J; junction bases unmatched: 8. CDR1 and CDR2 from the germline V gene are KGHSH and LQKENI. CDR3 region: CASSPPGQGMGDYGYTF. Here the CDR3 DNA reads TGTGCCAGCTCACCACCGGGACAGGGTATGGGGGACTATGGCTACACCTTC.

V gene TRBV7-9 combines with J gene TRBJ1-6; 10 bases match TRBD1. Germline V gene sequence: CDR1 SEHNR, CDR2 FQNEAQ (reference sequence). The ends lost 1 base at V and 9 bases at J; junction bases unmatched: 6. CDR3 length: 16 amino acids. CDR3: CASSLGGDRGGSPLHF. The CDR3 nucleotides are TGTGCCAGCAGCTTAGGAGGGGACAGGGGTGGTTCACCCCTCCACTTT.

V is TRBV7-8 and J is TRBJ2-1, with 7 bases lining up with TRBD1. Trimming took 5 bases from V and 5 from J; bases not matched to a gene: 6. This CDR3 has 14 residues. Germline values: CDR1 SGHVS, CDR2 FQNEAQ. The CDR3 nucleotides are TGTGCCAGCAGCAACTACAGGGGAAACAATGAGCAGTTCTTC. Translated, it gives CASSNYRGNNEQFF.

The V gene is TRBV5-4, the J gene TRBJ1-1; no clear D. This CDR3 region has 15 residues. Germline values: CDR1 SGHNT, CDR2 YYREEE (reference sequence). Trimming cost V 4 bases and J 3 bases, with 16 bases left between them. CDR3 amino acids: CASSPGGISHTEAFF. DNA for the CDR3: TGTGCCAGCAGCCCGGGCGGGATTTCACACACTGAAGCTTTCTTT.

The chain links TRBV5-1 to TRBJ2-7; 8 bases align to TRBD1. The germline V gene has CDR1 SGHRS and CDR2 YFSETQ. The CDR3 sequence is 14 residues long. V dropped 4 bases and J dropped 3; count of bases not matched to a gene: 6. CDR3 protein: CASSIRQGFYEQYF. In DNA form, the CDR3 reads TGCGCCAGCAGCATAAGACAGGGGTTCTACGAGCAGTACTTC.

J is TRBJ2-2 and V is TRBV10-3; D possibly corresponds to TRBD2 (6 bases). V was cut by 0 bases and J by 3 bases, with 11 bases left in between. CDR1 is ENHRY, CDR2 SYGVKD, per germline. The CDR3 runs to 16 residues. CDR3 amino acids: CAISESDSGYTGELFF. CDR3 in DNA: TGTGCCATCAGTGAGTCGGATAGCGGATACACCGGGGAGCTGTTTTTT.

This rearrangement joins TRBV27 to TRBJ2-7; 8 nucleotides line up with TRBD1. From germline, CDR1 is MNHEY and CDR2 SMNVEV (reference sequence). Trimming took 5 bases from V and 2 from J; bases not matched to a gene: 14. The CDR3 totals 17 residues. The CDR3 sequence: CASSRTNRQGFTYEQYF. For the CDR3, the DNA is TGTGCCAGCAGTCGTACTAATCGACAGGGGTTCACCTACGAGCAGTACTTC.

The CDR3 DNA follows: TGTGCCATCAGTGAGGGGCTAGCGGGGCCCTACGAGCAGTACTTC. Its translation is CAISEGLAGPYEQYF. The chain uses TRBV10-3 and TRBJ2-7, with 9 bases lining up with TRBD2. From germline, CDR1 is ENHRY and CDR2 SYGVKD. V lost 2 bases, J lost 2 bases, and 4 bases stayed unmatched. This CDR3 spans 15 amino acids.

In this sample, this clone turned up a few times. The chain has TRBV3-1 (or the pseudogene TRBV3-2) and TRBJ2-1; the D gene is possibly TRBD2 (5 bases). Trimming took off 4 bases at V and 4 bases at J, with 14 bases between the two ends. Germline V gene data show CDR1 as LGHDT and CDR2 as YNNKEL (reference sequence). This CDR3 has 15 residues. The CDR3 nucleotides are TGTGCCAGCAGCCCCCCTAGCAAGAGTTACAATGAGCAGTTCTTC. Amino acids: CASSPPSKSYNEQFF.

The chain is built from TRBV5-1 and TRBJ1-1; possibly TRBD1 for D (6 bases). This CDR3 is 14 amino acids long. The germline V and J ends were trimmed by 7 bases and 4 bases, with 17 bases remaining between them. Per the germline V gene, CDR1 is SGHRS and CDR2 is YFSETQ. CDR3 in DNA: TGCGCCAGCCGGATTGGGCAGGGGTTCACTGAAGCTTTCTTT. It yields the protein CASRIGQGFTEAFF.

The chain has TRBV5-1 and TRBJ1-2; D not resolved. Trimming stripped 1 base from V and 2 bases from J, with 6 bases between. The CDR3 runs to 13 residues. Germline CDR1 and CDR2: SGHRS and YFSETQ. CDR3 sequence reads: CASSLSGNYGYTF. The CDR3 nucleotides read TGCGCCAGCAGCTTGTCAGGAAACTATGGCTACACCTTC.

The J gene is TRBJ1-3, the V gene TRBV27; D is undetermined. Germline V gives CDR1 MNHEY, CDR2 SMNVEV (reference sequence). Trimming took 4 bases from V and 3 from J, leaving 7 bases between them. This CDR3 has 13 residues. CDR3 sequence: CASSSGFGNTIYF. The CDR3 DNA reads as TGTGCCAGCAGTTCAGGCTTTGGAAACACCATATATTTT.

CDR3 in amino acids: CASSPRGHGGYTF. The CDR3 coding sequence is TGTGCCAGCAGCCCTCGAGGACACGGTGGCTACACCTTC. The J gene is TRBJ1-2, the V gene TRBV9; TRBD1 might be the D (5 bases). CDR3 length equals 13 residues. CDR1 and CDR2 from the germline V gene are SGDLS and YYNGEE. V dropped 4 bases and J dropped 7 bases, with 14 bases sitting between them.

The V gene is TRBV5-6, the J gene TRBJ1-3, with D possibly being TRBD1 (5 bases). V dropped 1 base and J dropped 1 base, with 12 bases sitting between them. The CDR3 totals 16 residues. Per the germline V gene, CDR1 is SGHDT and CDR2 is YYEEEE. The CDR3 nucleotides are TGTGCCAGCAGCTTGCAGGGTTCTCGATCTGGAAACACCATATATTTT. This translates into CASSLQGSRSGNTIYF. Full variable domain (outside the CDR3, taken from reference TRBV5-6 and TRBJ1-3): DAGVTQSPTHLIKTRGQQVTLRCSPKSGHDTVSWYQQALGQGPQFIFQYYEEEERQRGNFPDRFSGHQFPNYSSELNVNALLLGDSALYLCASSLQGSRSGNTIYFGEGSWLTVV.

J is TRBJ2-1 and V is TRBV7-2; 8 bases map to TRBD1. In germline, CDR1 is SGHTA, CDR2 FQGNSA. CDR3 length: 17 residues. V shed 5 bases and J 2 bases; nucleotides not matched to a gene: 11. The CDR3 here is CASSPRDRWGAYNEQFF. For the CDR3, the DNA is TGTGCCAGCAGCCCCCGGGACAGGTGGGGGGCCTACAATGAGCAGTTCTTC.

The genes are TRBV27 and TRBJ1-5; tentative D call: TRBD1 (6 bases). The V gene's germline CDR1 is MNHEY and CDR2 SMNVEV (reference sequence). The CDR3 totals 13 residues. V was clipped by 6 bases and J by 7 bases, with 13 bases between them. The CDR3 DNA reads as TGTGCCAGCAGGAGGGGGGGCGGGCAGCCCCAGCATTTT. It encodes CASRRGGGQPQHF.

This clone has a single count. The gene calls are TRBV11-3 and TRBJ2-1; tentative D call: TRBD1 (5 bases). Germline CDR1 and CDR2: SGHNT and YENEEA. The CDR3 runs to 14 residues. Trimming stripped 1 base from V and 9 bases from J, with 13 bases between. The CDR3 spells CASSLGPRVGEQFF. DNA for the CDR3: TGTGCCAGCAGCTTAGGCCCCAGGGTGGGTGAGCAGTTCTTC. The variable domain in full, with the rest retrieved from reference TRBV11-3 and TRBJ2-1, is EAGVVQSPRYKIIEKKQPVAFWCNPISGHNTLYWYLQNLGQGPELLIRYENEEAVDDSQLPKDRFSAERLKGVDSTLKIQPAELGDSAVYLCASSLGPRVGEQFFGPGTRLTVL.